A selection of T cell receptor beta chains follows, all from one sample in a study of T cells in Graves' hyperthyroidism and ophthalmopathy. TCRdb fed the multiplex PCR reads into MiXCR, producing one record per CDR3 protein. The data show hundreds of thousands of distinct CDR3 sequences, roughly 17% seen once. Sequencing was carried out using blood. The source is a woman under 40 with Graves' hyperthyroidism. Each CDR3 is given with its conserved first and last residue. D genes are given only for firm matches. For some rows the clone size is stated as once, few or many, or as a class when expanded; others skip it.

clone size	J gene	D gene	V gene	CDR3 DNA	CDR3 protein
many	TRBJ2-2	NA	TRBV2	TGTGCCAGCAGTGAAGGGGCTCTGGTATCCACCGGGGAGCTGTTTTTT	CASSEGALVSTGELFF
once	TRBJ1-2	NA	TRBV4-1	TGCGCCAGCAGCCAGGCAGGGAACTATGGCTACACCTTC	CASSQAGNYGYTF
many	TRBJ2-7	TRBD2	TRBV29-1	TGCAGCGTTGAAAAGGGTGTTCGGGGGGTCAACGAGCAGTACTTC	CSVEKGVRGVNEQYF
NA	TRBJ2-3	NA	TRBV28	TGTGCCAGCAGTTCCCGGGACTCAAGGGATACGCAGTATTTT	CASSSRDSRDTQYF
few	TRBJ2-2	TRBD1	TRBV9	TGTGCCAGCAGCGTAGAGCAGGACAGGGGCCCCGGGGAGCTGTTTTTT	CASSVEQDRGPGELFF
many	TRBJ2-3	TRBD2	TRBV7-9	TGTGCCAGCAACATTGGATGGCGGGGGAATGGGACAGATACGCAGTATTTT	CASNIGWRGNGTDTQYF
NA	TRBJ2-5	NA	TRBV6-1	TGTGCCAGCAGGGTACCGGGTCCGCTTTCGGAGACCCAGTACTTC	CASRVPGPLSETQYF
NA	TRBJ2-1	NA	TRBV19	TGTGCCAGTATGGGGCGTTCCTACAATGAGCAGTTCTTC	CASMGRSYNEQFF
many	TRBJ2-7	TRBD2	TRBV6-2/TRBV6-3	TGTGCCAGCAGCAGATTTACTAGCGGGGGGACCTACGAGCAGTACTTC	CASSRFTSGGTYEQYF
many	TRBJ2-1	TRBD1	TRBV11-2	TGTGCCAGCAGCTTAGAAACAGGGGGCTCCTACAATGAGCAGTTCTTC	CASSLETGGSYNEQFF
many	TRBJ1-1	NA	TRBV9	TGTGCCAGCAGCGTAGACTGGAACACTGAAGCTTTCTTT	CASSVDWNTEAFF
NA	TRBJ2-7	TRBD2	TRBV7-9	TGTGCCAGCAGCTCATCCGGGACTAGCGACTCCTACGAGCAGTACTTC	CASSSSGTSDSYEQYF
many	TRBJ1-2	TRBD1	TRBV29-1	TGCAGCGTCTCTAGGGGGGACAGCTACAACTATGGCTACACCTTC	CSVSRGDSYNYGYTF
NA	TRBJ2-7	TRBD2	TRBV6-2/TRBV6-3	TGTGCCAGCAGTTACTCCGGGACTAGCGGGAAAGCCCACGACTACGAGCAGTACTTC	CASSYSGTSGKAHDYEQYF
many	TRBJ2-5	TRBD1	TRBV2	TGTGCCAGCAGGGGGGACAGGCAACGTCCACAAGAGACCCAGTACTTC	CASRGDRQRPQETQYF
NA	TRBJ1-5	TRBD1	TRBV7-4	TGTGCCAGCAGCGACGACAGGGCGGAGAGCAATCAGCCCCAGCATTTT	CASSDDRAESNQPQHF
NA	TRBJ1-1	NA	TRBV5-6	TGTGCCAGCAGCTTGAATGAGAACACTGAAGCTTTCTTT	CASSLNENTEAFF
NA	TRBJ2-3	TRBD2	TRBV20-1	TGCAGTGCTAGCGGCGGGAGCTCTTCCACAGATACGCAGTATTTT	CSASGGSSSTDTQYF
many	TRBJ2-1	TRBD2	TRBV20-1	TGCAGTGCTATTGGGGGGGAGCGCAATGAGCAGTTCTTC	CSAIGGERNEQFF
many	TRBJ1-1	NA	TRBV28	TGTGCCAGCAGCCTGGATGTGGGGCCTGAAGCTTTCTTT	CASSLDVGPEAFF
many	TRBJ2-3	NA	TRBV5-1	TGCGCCAGCAGCTCGCCGACTCCCGGCACAGATACGCAGTATTTT	CASSSPTPGTDTQYF
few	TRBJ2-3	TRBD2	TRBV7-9	TGTGCCAGCAGTGCTACTCTAGCGGGAGGGGCAGATACGCAGTATTTT	CASSATLAGGADTQYF
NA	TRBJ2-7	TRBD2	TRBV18	TGTGCCAGCTCACCACCGGGACTAGCGGGACAACACGAGCAGTACTTC	CASSPPGLAGQHEQYF
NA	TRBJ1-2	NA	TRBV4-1	TGCGCCAGCAGCCAATCCGGAAACTATGGCTACACCTTC	CASSQSGNYGYTF
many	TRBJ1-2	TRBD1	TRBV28	TGTGCCAGCAAGGGACAGGGGAGGACTTTACGTGGCTACACCTTC	CASKGQGRTLRGYTF
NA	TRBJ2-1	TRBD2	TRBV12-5	TGTGCTAGTGGTTCGGACCTACTAGCGGGGGGCCACAATGAGCAGTTCTTC	CASGSDLLAGGHNEQFF
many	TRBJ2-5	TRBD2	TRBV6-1	TGTGCCAGCAGTCGACAGGGCGGTAGCGGGAGGGAGACCCAGTACTTC	CASSRQGGSGRETQYF
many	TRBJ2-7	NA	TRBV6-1	TGTGCCAGCAGGCCGACAGGAGGCTTTACCTACGAGCAGTACTTC	CASRPTGGFTYEQYF
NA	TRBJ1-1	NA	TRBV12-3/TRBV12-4	TGTGCCAGCAGTTTAGGGACACAGGGTGAAGCTTTCTTT	CASSLGTQGEAFF
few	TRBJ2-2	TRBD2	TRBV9	TGTGCCAGCAGCGTAGCGACTAGCGGGACCGGGGAGCTGTTTTTT	CASSVATSGTGELFF
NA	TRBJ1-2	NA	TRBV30	TGTGCCTGGACCCCACGAACATCTAACTATGGCTACGCCTTC	CAWTPRTSNYGYAF
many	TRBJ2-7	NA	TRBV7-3	TGTGCCAGCAGCTTAATCGGGGGAAGTGAGCAGTACTTC	CASSLIGGSEQYF
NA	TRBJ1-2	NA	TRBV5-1	TGCGCCAGCAGCTTGGGAGGGGACGATGGCTACACCTTC	CASSLGGDDGYTF
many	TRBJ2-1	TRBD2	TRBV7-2	TGTGCCAGCAGCTTCAATGGACTAGCGGGCTCCTACAATGAGCAGTTCTTC	CASSFNGLAGSYNEQFF
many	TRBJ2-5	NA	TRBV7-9	TGTGCCAGCAGCATATTCGGGGGAGTAGAGACCCAGTACTTC	CASSIFGGVETQYF
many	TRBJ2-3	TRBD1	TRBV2	TGTGCCAGCAGTGCCAGGGGGCTGGGCACAGATACGCAGTATTTT	CASSARGLGTDTQYF
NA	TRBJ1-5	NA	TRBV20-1	TGCAGTGCTAGTCTCGGGGCGAGCAATCAGCCCCAGCATTTT	CSASLGASNQPQHF
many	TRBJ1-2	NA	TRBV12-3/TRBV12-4	TGTGCCAGCAGTTTAGGGCATGGCTACACCTTC	CASSLGHGYTF
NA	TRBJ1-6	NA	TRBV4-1	TGCGCCAGCAGCCCCGGAGGAAACTATAATTCACCCCTCCACTTT	CASSPGGNYNSPLHF
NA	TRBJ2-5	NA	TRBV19	TGTGCCAGTAGTACGTCGTTTGGGGCAGGACAAGAGACCCAGTACTTC	CASSTSFGAGQETQYF
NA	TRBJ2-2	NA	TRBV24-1	TGTGCCACCAGTGTGAGCGGCACCGGGGAGCTGTTTTTT	CATSVSGTGELFF
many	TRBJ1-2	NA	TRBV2	TGTGCCAGCGGCGCGGGGACCGAGGGCGGCTACACCTTC	CASGAGTEGGYTF
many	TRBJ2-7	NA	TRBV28	TGTGCCAGCAACGCCCACATGGCCAACGAGCAGTACTTC	CASNAHMANEQYF
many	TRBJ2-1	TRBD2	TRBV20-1	TGCAGTGCTATCGGGGGGGTTTACAATGAGCAGTTCTTC	CSAIGGVYNEQFF
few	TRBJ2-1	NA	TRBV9	TGTGCCAGCAGCGTTTTGGGTCTCGGGAGAAGTAGTTTGTTCTTC	CASSVLGLGRSSLFF
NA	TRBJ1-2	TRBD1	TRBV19	TGTGCCAGTAGTAGAGAGGACAGGGTTGTCGATGGCTACACCTTC	CASSREDRVVDGYTF
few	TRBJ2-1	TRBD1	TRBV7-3	TGTGCCAGCAGCTTAATGGGGGGGGGGACAGGGGGCTACAATGAGCAGTTCTTC	CASSLMGGGTGGYNEQFF
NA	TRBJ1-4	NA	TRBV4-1	TGCGCCAGCAGCCAAGACGAGGCAGGCAGACTGTTTTTT	CASSQDEAGRLFF
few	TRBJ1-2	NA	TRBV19	TGTGCCACGACAGCCCACTATGGCTACACCTTC	CATTAHYGYTF
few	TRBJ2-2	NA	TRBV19	TGTGCCAGCCTGCTGTTGAGCACCGGGGAGCTGTTTTTT	CASLLLSTGELFF
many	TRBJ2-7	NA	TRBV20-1	TGCAGTGCTAGAGCTCGGAGGACGGAGCAGTACTTC	CSARARRTEQYF
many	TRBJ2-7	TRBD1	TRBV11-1	TGTGCCAGCAGCGTCACAGGGGGATCCTACGAGCAGTACTTC	CASSVTGGSYEQYF
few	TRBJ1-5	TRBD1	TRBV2	TGTGCCAGCAGGGATTTGACAGGGCTTTATAGCAATCAGCCCCAGCATTTT	CASRDLTGLYSNQPQHF
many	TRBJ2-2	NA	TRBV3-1	TGTGCCAGCAGCCAAGGCTGGGCCACCGGGGAGCTGTTTTTT	CASSQGWATGELFF
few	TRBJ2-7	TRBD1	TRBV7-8	TGTGCCAGCAGCTTATTGGCCAGGGGGTTCTACGAGCAGTACTTC	CASSLLARGFYEQYF
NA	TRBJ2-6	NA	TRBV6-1	TGTGCCAGTGTCTACCACTCTGGGGCCAACGTCCTGACTTTC	CASVYHSGANVLTF
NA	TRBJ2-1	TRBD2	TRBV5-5	TGTGCCAGCAGCCCCCCTATAGCGGGAGATCGCAATGAGCAGTTCTTC	CASSPPIAGDRNEQFF
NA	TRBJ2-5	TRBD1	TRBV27	TGTGCCAGCAGTTCTAGGGGACAGATCGAGACCCAGTACTTC	CASSSRGQIETQYF
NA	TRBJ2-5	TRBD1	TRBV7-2	TGTGCCAGCAGCCGACAGGGGGCCCACCAAGAGACCCAGTACTTC	CASSRQGAHQETQYF
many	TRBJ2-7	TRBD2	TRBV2	TGTGCCAGCAGTGTTACTAGCGGGACCTACGAGCAGTACTTC	CASSVTSGTYEQYF